The clone carrying this T cell receptor beta chain occurred many times. The antigen remains undetermined. The sample originates from a study of T cells after yellow fever vaccination. The 5'RACE template-switching step produced TCR cDNA and added a universal primer site and UMIs. TCRdb fed the 5' RACE reads into MiXCR, producing one record per CDR3 protein. In the table there are over 100,000 distinct CDR3 sequences, around 8% of which are singletons. V lost 7 bases and J lost 7; bases outside the gene matches: 13. Germline V gives CDR1 MNHNS, CDR2 SASEGT. CDR3 length: 17 residues. Study-wide results and caveats: When the response was secondary, it was weaker but reached its peak faster, day 5 versus 15. FACS-sorted repertoires could harbor abundant contaminating bulk-population clonotypes. Reappearance after the booster was seen for most primary-vaccination clones, at 95% to 96% CD4 and around 90% CD8.

Material: CD8+ T cells sorted from PBMCs, obtained 45 days after the yellow fever booster vaccination. The gene calls are TRBV6-1 and TRBJ2-1; 13 nucleotides agree with TRBD2. This clonotype originated in a man in his thirties or forties who received the YFV17D yellow fever vaccine. The CDR3 DNA follows: TGTGCCAGCATATCCAACCAGGGACTAGCGGGAATTAATGAGCAGTTCTTC. It codes for CASISNQGLAGINEQFF.